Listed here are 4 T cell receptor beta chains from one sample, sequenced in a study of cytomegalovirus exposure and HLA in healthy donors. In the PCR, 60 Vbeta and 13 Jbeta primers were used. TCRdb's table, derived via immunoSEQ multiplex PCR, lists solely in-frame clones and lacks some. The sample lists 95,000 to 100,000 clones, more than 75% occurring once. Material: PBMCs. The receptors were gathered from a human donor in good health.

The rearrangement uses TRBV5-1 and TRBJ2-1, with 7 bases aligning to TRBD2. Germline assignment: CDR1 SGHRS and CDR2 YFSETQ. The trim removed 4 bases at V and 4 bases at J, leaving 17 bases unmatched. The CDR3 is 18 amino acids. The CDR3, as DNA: TGCGCCAGCAGCAGCGGACTAGACGATAATCTCCGTTACAATGAGCAGTTCTTC. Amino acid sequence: CASSSGLDDNLRYNEQFF.

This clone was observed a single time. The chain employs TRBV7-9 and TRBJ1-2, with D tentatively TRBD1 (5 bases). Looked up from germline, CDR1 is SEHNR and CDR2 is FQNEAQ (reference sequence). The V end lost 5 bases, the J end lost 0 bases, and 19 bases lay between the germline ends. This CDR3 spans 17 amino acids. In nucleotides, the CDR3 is TGTGCCAGCAGCCCCCCCGGCAGGGCGCCGCCTAACTATGGCTACACCTTC. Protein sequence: CASSPPGRAPPNYGYTF.

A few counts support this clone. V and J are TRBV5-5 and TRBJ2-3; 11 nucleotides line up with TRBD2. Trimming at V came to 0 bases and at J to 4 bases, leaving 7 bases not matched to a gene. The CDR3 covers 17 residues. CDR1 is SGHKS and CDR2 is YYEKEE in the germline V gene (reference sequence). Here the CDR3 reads CASSLGTSGSRPDTQYF. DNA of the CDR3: TGTGCCAGCAGCTTGGGAACTAGCGGGAGCAGGCCAGATACGCAGTATTTT.

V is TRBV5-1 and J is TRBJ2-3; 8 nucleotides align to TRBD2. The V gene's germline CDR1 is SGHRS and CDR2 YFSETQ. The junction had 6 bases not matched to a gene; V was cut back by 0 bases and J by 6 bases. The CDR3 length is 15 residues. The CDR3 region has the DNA TGCGCCAGCAGCTTGGTCACGGCTAGCGGGGATACGCAGTATTTT. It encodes CASSLVTASGDTQYF.